One sample yielded the 19 T cell receptor beta chains listed below, sequenced in a study of blood T cell repertoires in COVID-19. The repertoire was sequenced with immunoSEQ multiplex PCR; TCRdb's copy has only in-frame clones and lacks some. This sample has just over 250,000 clones; around four fifths occur once, and the top ten carry approximately 4.5%. Material: PBMCs or T cells enriched from blood (not recorded which). These receptors came from a man aged 25 to 40 with acute COVID-19.

The chain recombines TRBV30 with TRBJ2-2; D is unresolved. V was clipped by 1 base and J by 6 bases, with 3 bases between them. The CDR3 is made up of 11 amino acids. The V gene's germline CDR1 is GTSNPN and CDR2 SVGIG (reference sequence). Written as DNA, the CDR3 is TGTGCCTGGAGTGCTTCCGGGGAGCTGTTTTTT. It codes for CAWSASGELFF.

The chain recombines TRBV10-3 with TRBJ2-3, with D possibly being TRBD2 (5 bases). Trimming took off 11 bases at V and 0 bases at J, with 15 bases between the two ends. This CDR3 has 14 amino acids. The germline CDR1 and CDR2 sequences are ENHRY and SYGVKD. CDR3 nucleotide sequence: TGTGCCGCCACTAAGGGCGGGAGCACAGATACGCAGTATTTT. Translating gives CAATKGGSTDTQYF.

Comments on this clone: Other DNA sequences in the same sample also yield this CDR3. The gene calls are TRBV15 and TRBJ2-3; TRBD2 agrees at 7 bases. The CDR3 is 16 residues long. Germline V CDR1 and CDR2: LNHNV, YYDKDF (reference sequence). Germline trimming cut 1 base from V and 3 bases from J; bases unmatched to any gene: 7. The CDR3 sequence is CATSRGGGRATDTQYF. Written as DNA, the CDR3 is TGTGCCACCAGCAGAGGCGGAGGGAGGGCAACAGATACGCAGTATTTT.

A few counts support this clone. This sequence joins TRBV2 and TRBJ1-5; 8 positions agree with TRBD1. J was trimmed by 7 bases and V by 6 bases; bases with no gene match: 11. This CDR3 contains 15 residues. In germline, CDR1 is SNHLY, CDR2 FYNNEI. The CDR3 DNA reads TGTGCCAGCAGCCAAATCCGGACAGGGACCCAGCCCCAGCATTTT. Encoded protein: CASSQIRTGTQPQHF.

This rearrangement joins TRBV7-8 to TRBJ1-3; D call uncertain. Trimming took 6 bases from V and 0 from J, leaving 6 bases between them. CDR1 and CDR2 from the germline V gene are SGHVS and FQNEAQ. The length of the CDR3 is 13 residues. The CDR3 DNA sequence: TGTGCCAGCAGTGCGTCCTCTGGAAACACCATATATTTT. It encodes CASSASSGNTIYF.

The V gene is TRBV5-4, the J gene TRBJ2-5, with TRBD1 matching 7 bases. V trimming: 3 bases; J trimming: 5 bases; junction bases outside the gene matches: 4. Looked up from germline, CDR1 is SGHNT and CDR2 is YYREEE (reference sequence). CDR3 length equals 13 residues. The CDR3 coding sequence is TGTGCCAGCAGCTGGGACAGTGGGGAGACCCAGTACTTC. This sequence encodes CASSWDSGETQYF.

The gene calls are TRBV27 and TRBJ1-2; perhaps TRBD1 as D (5 bases). This CDR3 is 12 amino acids long. The ends were cut back, 3 bases at V and 7 bases at J, with 9 bases in the middle. Germline assignment: CDR1 MNHEY and CDR2 SMNVEV (reference sequence). DNA for the CDR3: TGTGCCAGCAGTTTCGCCGGGGGTGGCTACACCTTC. It is translated as CASSFAGGGYTF.

The chain is built from TRBV7-3 and TRBJ2-3; no clear D gene. Germline loops: CDR1 SGHTA, CDR2 FQGTGA. V lost 1 base, J lost 4 bases, and 9 bases lay in between. The CDR3 totals 14 residues. This chain's CDR3 is CASSLNPTPDTQYF. The CDR3 region has the DNA TGTGCCAGCAGCTTAAACCCTACTCCAGATACGCAGTATTTT.

V usage is TRBV2 and J usage is TRBJ1-1; 9 nucleotides line up with TRBD1. The trim removed 4 bases at V and 1 base at J, leaving 1 base unmatched. Germline CDR1 is SNHLY and CDR2 is FYNNEI. This CDR3 has 14 amino acids. CDR3 nucleotides: TGTGCCAGCAGTGGACAGGGGGGGAACACTGAAGCTTTCTTT. Residues: CASSGQGGNTEAFF. The variable domain in full, with the rest retrieved from reference TRBV2 and TRBJ1-1, is EPEVTQTPSHQVTQMGQEVILRCVPISNHLYFYWYRQILGQKVEFLVSFYNNEISEKSEIFDDQFSVERPDGSNFTLKIRSTKLEDSAMYFCASSGQGGNTEAFFGQGTRLTVV.

The rearrangement uses TRBV6-5 and TRBJ2-1, with D possibly matching TRBD1 (5 bases). Trimming stripped 3 bases from V and 5 bases from J, with 11 bases between. The V gene's germline CDR1 is MNHEY and CDR2 SVGAGI. The CDR3 length is 14 residues. The CDR3 region is CASSYKTDNNEQFF. CDR3 bases: TGTGCCAGCAGTTATAAGACAGATAACAATGAGCAGTTCTTC.

This chain uses TRBV4-1 with TRBJ1-1, with 9 positions matching TRBD1. V was clipped by 5 bases and J by 5 bases; unmatched bases: 12. The CDR3 loop spans 16 amino acids. Germline CDR1 and CDR2: MGHRA and YSYEKL. CDR3 sequence reads: CASSVLGQGRGTEAFF. The CDR3 DNA is TGCGCCAGCAGCGTCCTAGGACAGGGGCGGGGTACTGAAGCTTTCTTT.

This chain connects TRBV6-5 to TRBJ2-7, with 8 bases lining up with TRBD2. With V trimmed by 0 bases and J by 7 bases, 5 bases remained unmatched. The CDR3 is 14 amino acids. Germline V gene data show CDR1 as MNHEY and CDR2 as SVGAGI. CDR3 protein: CASSYSTTSGEQYV. CDR3 bases: TGTGCCAGCAGTTACTCGACCACTAGCGGTGAGCAGTACGTC.

The rearrangement links TRBV19 to TRBJ1-5; D perhaps matches TRBD1 (5 bases). Trimming took 4 bases from V and 5 from J, leaving 18 bases between them. Germline V gene sequence: CDR1 LNHDA, CDR2 SQIVND (reference sequence). This CDR3 region has 16 residues. This chain's CDR3 is CASSRATARVDQPQHF. As DNA, the CDR3 is TGTGCCAGTAGTAGAGCGACAGCCCGGGTCGATCAGCCCCAGCATTTT.

V and J are TRBV10-2 and TRBJ1-4; 7 nucleotides match TRBD1. Germline CDR1 WSHSY, CDR2 SAAADI. The CDR3 consists of 16 residues. V shed 2 bases, J shed 7 bases, and the junction held 10 bases outside the gene matches. Here the CDR3 reads CASSESGAGGSEKLFF. For the CDR3, the DNA is TGCGCCAGCAGTGAGAGCGGAGCAGGGGGTAGTGAAAAACTGTTTTTT.

The chain links TRBV12-3 or TRBV12-4 to TRBJ2-1, with D maybe TRBD1 (6 bases). The CDR3 is made up of 13 amino acids. Trimming took 6 bases from V and 9 from J, leaving 15 bases between them. Here the CDR3 DNA reads TGTGCCAGCAGAGCCACAGGGTTCGGTGAGCAGTTCTTC. Translating it yields CASRATGFGEQFF.

This clone appeared once. The rearrangement uses TRBV10-3 and TRBJ2-7; D gene unclear. This CDR3 is built from 12 residues. Per germline, CDR1 ENHRY and CDR2 SYGVKD. The CDR3 region has the DNA TGTGCCATCAGTGTTGACTCCGACGAGCAGTACGTC. Protein product: CAISVDSDEQYV.

Worth noting for this clone: The junction differs from germline at one of its ends, possibly a read error. This chain uses TRBV5-1 with TRBJ2-2; D is perhaps TRBD1 (6 bases). This CDR3 is 15 amino acids long. Germline assignment: CDR1 SGHRS and CDR2 YFSETQ. As DNA, the CDR3 is TGTGCCAGCAGCTTGGACAGTTCGAACACCGGGGAGCTGTTTTTT. It encodes CASSLDSSNTGELFF.

The chain has TRBV5-6 and TRBJ2-7, with D perhaps TRBD1 (7 bases). The V end lost 1 base, the J end lost 0 bases, and 14 bases lay between the germline ends. Germline V gene data show CDR1 as SGHDT and CDR2 as YYEEEE. The CDR3 sequence is 16 residues long. The CDR3 DNA reads as TGTGCCAGCAGCTTGCGGGGGACAGCCGGCTCCTACGAGCAGTACGTC. Protein product: CASSLRGTAGSYEQYV.

This chain connects TRBV12-3 or TRBV12-4 to TRBJ1-2, with a possible D match to TRBD1 (5 bases). This CDR3 contains 13 residues. V lost 7 bases and J 3 bases, leaving 12 bases between the germline ends. This CDR3 is CASNFQGYYGYTF. CDR3 DNA sequence: TGTGCCAGCAACTTCCAGGGATACTATGGCTACACCTTC.